Listed here are 18 T cell receptor beta chains from one sample, sequenced in a study of cytomegalovirus exposure and HLA in healthy donors. The PCR used 60 Vbeta and 13 Jbeta primers. Sequencing was performed with immunoSEQ multiplex PCR; in TCRdb, only in-frame clones are kept and a portion is missing. Seen here are some 82,000 clones, about 88% observed once, and the top ten hold roughly 2.6%. The sequenced sample consisted of PBMCs. Source of these receptors: a woman aged 45-65 years in good health and CMV-seronegative.

The rearrangement links TRBV19 to TRBJ1-1; TRBD1 matches 7 bases. The CDR3 contains 14 residues. Germline CDR1 and CDR2: LNHDA and SQIVND (reference sequence). The ends lost 3 bases at V and 4 bases at J; junction bases unmatched: 5. The chain's CDR3 is CASSIAEGATEAFF. The CDR3 nucleotides are TGTGCCAGTAGTATCGCGGAGGGGGCCACTGAAGCTTTCTTT.

The chain recombines TRBV28 with TRBJ2-7, with 8 bases matching TRBD2. Germline CDR1 MDHEN, CDR2 SYDVKM. This CDR3 has 15 amino acids. V shed 3 bases and J 4 bases; nucleotides not matched to a gene: 8. The CDR3 bases are TGTGCCAGCAGTTTTCGTTCGGGAGGGGGATACGAGCAGTACTTC. This sequence encodes CASSFRSGGGYEQYF.

The chain joins TRBV4-2 to TRBJ2-1; 9 bases match TRBD1. Germline CDR1 and CDR2: LGHNA and YNFKEQ. The junction had 9 bases not matched to a gene; V was cut back by 4 bases and J by 5 bases. The CDR3 is made up of 16 amino acids. The CDR3 loop is CASSPLGGQGHNEQFF. The DNA for the CDR3 is TGTGCCAGCAGCCCCCTAGGAGGACAGGGGCACAATGAGCAGTTCTTC.

This clone was observed once. The chain has TRBV5-1 and TRBJ2-5, with D perhaps TRBD1 (6 bases). The V gene lost 1 base and the J gene lost 4 bases, with 8 bases spanning the gap. The CDR3 runs 13 residues. CDR1 SGHRS and CDR2 YFSETQ come from the germline V gene. Here the CDR3 DNA reads TGCGCCAGCAGCTTGATAGGGGGAGAGACCCAGTACTTC. The encoded protein is CASSLIGGETQYF.

This chain uses TRBV7-3 with TRBJ2-6; D remains ambiguous. Germline V gene data show CDR1 as SGHTA and CDR2 as FQGTGA. The CDR3 has 15 amino acids. The V end lost 2 bases, the J end lost 0 bases, and 5 bases lay between the germline ends. CDR3 coding DNA: TGTGCCAGCAGCTTAGGAGTCTCTGGGGCCAACGTCCTGACTTTC. Amino acids: CASSLGVSGANVLTF. Supplemented by reference TRBV7-3 and TRBJ2-6, the full variable domain reads GAGVSQTPSNKVTEKGKYVELRCDPISGHTALYWYRQSLGQGPEFLIYFQGTGAADDSGLPNDRFFAVRPEGSVSTLKIQRTERGDSAVYLCASSLGVSGANVLTFGAGSRLTVL.

This clone was counted between two and nine times. The CDR3 coding sequence is TGTGCTAGTGGCCTCTCTAACTATGGCTACACCTTC. Translation: CASGLSNYGYTF. The chain employs TRBV12-5 and TRBJ1-2, with D uncertain. Germline CDR1 is LGHNT and CDR2 is FRNRAP. The CDR3 length is 12 residues. Between the trimmed V and J ends, which lost 6 bases and 0 bases, there was a span of 5 bases.

The chain combines TRBV9 with TRBJ1-5; TRBD1 might be the D (6 bases). Germline V gene lookup returns CDR1 SGDLS and CDR2 YYNGEE. The CDR3 runs to 14 residues. Deletions cut 4 bases from V and 7 bases from J, with 15 bases between. CDR3 residues: CASSYRELWQPQHF. The CDR3 nucleotides are TGTGCCAGCAGCTACAGGGAGTTATGGCAGCCCCAGCATTTT.

The chain employs TRBV9 and TRBJ2-7; D is ambiguous. The CDR3 loop spans 14 amino acids. Germline lookup yields CDR1 SGDLS and CDR2 YYNGEE. V was cut by 2 bases and J by 1 base, with 10 bases left in between. CDR3 in amino acids: CASSVSTLSYEQYF. As DNA, the CDR3 is TGTGCCAGCAGCGTCAGTACCCTTTCCTACGAGCAGTACTTC.

The J gene is TRBJ1-2, the V gene TRBV30; D is unclear. The V gene's germline CDR1 is GTSNPN and CDR2 SVGIG (reference sequence). Trimming removed 1 base at V and 8 bases at J, with 8 bases between. The CDR3 runs to 11 residues. The CDR3 region has the DNA TGTGCCTGGAGTGCCCTCCGGGGCTACACCTTC. It specifies CAWSALRGYTF.

The V call is TRBV15, the J call TRBJ2-5, with D possibly TRBD1 on 5 matching bases. V was clipped by 0 bases and J by 1 base, with 12 bases between them. The CDR3 has 16 residues. Germline lookup yields CDR1 LNHNV and CDR2 YYDKDF (reference sequence). The CDR3 region has the DNA TGTGCCACCAGCAGAGATCAGGGCTCGTTCCAAGAGACCCAGTACTTC. Translated, it gives CATSRDQGSFQETQYF.

V is TRBV29-1 and J is TRBJ2-1; unclear D gene. Germline loops: CDR1 SQVTM, CDR2 ANQGSEA. Between the trimmed V and J ends, which lost 4 bases and 6 bases, there was a span of 13 bases. There are 13 residues in the CDR3. This chain's CDR3 is CSVGYSMTNEQFF. The CDR3 DNA reads as TGCAGCGTTGGATACAGTATGACCAATGAGCAGTTCTTC.

The chain couples TRBV5-1 to TRBJ1-1; D perhaps matches TRBD1 (5 bases). Trimming removed 4 bases at V and 7 bases at J, with 23 bases between. CDR1 SGHRS and CDR2 YFSETQ come from the germline V gene. The CDR3 is 16 amino acids. The DNA of the CDR3 is TGCGCCAGCAGCCCGTCGGGGGAAGGGGAAAAGGGTGAAGCTTTCTTT. Translation gives CASSPSGEGEKGEAFF.

The gene calls are TRBV10-3 and TRBJ2-2, with TRBD2 matching 14 bases. Germline CDR1 and CDR2: ENHRY and SYGVKD. The J segment lost 5 bases and the V segment lost 6 bases, leaving 5 bases of the junction unmatched. This CDR3 has 16 residues. CDR3 nucleotide sequence: TGTGCCATCAGGGGACTAGCGGGAGAGGGGACCGGGGAGCTGTTTTTT. This translates into CAIRGLAGEGTGELFF.

The V and J genes are TRBV19 and TRBJ2-1, with D perhaps TRBD2 (6 bases). The ends were cut back, 7 bases at V and 7 bases at J, with 20 bases in the middle. The CDR3 is 15 amino acids. Germline V lookup: CDR1 LNHDA, CDR2 SQIVND (reference sequence). CDR3 DNA sequence: TGTGCCAGTACCACGACTAGTAGCGGAAGAAATGAGCAGTTCTTC. It yields the protein CASTTTSSGRNEQFF.

The CDR3 nucleotides read TGTGCCAGCAGTTACGCCGACAAGAGCACAGATACGCAGTATTTT. Protein: CASSYADKSTDTQYF. The chain employs TRBV6-5 and TRBJ2-3; D is undetermined. Germline CDR1 and CDR2: MNHEY and SVGAGI. Trimming took off 2 bases at V and 0 bases at J, with 9 bases between the two ends. The CDR3 spans 15 residues.

V is TRBV5-6 and J is TRBJ2-5; D may be TRBD2 (6 bases). V was cut by 3 bases and J by 5 bases, with 8 bases left in between. CDR3 size: 12 residues. Germline lookup yields CDR1 SGHDT and CDR2 YYEEEE. This CDR3 is CASSWAGETQYF. The DNA for the CDR3 is TGTGCCAGCAGCTGGGCGGGGGAGACCCAGTACTTC.

A single count supports this clone. The J gene is TRBJ2-2, the V gene TRBV27; D is uncertain. This CDR3 spans 15 amino acids. V was pared by 2 bases and J by 0 bases, with 7 bases between. CDR1 is MNHEY, CDR2 SMNVEV, per germline (reference sequence). The CDR3 bases are TGTGCCAGCAGTTTAGAGATACCGAACACCGGGGAGCTGTTTTTT. It encodes CASSLEIPNTGELFF.

This clone was seen a single time. V and J are TRBV4-2 and TRBJ1-6; D gene uncertain. The CDR3 consists of 12 residues. Per the germline V gene, CDR1 is LGHNA and CDR2 is YNFKEQ. The V end lost 3 bases, the J end lost 6 bases, and 3 bases lay between the germline ends. This CDR3 is CASSHFNSPLHF. CDR3 DNA: TGTGCCAGCAGCCACTTTAATTCACCCCTCCACTTT.